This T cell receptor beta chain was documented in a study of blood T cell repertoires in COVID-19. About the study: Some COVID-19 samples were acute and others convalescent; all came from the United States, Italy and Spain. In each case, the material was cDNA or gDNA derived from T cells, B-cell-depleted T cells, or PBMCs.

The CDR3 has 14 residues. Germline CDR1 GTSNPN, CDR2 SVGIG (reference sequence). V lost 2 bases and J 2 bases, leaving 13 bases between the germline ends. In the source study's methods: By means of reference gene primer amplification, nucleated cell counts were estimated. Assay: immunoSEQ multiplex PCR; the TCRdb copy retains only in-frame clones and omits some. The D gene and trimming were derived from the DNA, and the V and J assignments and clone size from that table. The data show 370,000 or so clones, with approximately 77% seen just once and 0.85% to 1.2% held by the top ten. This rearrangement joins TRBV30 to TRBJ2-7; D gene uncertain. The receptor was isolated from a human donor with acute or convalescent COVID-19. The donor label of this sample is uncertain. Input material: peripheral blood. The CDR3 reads CAWSPTRPPYEQYF. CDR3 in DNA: TGTGCCTGGAGTCCAACACGTCCCCCCTACGAGCAGTACTTC.